This T cell receptor (beta chain) came from a study of blood T cells in healthy people across ages. Background on the study: There was about one barcoded beta molecule captured by template switching per two T cells. Study-level points and caveats: Relative to aged donors, long-lived donors carried more naive CD4+ cells and displayed higher diversity.

This clonotype came up a few times. Its antigen is still unknown. Then a second PCR, running about 7 to 11 cycles, was carried out with a sample-barcoded 5' primer and a J-beta primer mix. TCRdb itself ran the 5' RACE reads through MiXCR, one entry per CDR3 protein. The data contain about 1.5 million distinct CDR3 sequences, under 55% of them singletons. Isolating PBMCs gave at least 6 million of these cells per sample. Germline CDR1 is SGHTA and CDR2 is FQGNSA. With 0 bases clipped from V and 2 bases from J, the junction kept 5 bases outside the gene matches. The CDR3 is made up of 16 amino acids. The chain links TRBV7-2 to TRBJ1-2; the match to TRBD1 covers 8 bases. This clonotype was sampled from a woman aged 18-35 years in good health. Sequenced material: blood. The CDR3 spells CASSLAPGGLNYGYTF. CDR3 nucleotide sequence: TGTGCCAGCAGCTTAGCGCCAGGGGGCCTGAACTATGGCTACACCTTC. Full variable domain (rest looked up from reference TRBV7-2 and TRBJ1-2): GAGVSQSPSNKVTEKGKDVELRCDPISGHTALYWYRQSLGQGLEFLIYFQGNSAPDKSGLPSDRFSAERTGGSVSTLTIQRTQQEDSAVYLCASSLAPGGLNYGYTFGSGTRLTVV.